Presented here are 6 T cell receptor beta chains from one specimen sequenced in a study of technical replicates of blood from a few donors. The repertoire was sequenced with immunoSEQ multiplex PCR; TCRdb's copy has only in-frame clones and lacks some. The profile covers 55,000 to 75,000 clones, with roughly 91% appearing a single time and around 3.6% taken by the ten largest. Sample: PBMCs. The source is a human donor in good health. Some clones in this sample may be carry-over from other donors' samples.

DNA of the CDR3: TGCGCCAGCAGCCAAGGACTAGCGGTATCCTACGAGCAGTACTTC. Its translation is CASSQGLAVSYEQYF. The chain combines TRBV4-1 with TRBJ2-7; 9 nucleotides line up with TRBD2. The CDR3 spans 15 residues. In germline, CDR1 is MGHRA, CDR2 YSYEKL. The V segment lost 1 base and the J segment 1 base; nucleotides outside the gene matches: 2.

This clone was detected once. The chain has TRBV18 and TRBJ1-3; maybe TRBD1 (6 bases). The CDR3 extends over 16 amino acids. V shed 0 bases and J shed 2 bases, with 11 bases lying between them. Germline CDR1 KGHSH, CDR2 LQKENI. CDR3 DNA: TGTGCCAGCTCACCACCCACAGGGACGGCTGGAAACACCATATATTTT. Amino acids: CASSPPTGTAGNTIYF.

As DNA, the CDR3 is TGTGCCAGCAGCTCCTTTAGCGGGGAGTACAATGAGCAGTTCTTC. Protein product: CASSSFSGEYNEQFF. The chain carries TRBV7-2 and TRBJ2-1, with TRBD2 matching 8 bases. This CDR3 has 15 residues. Per the germline V gene, CDR1 is SGHTA and CDR2 is FQGNSA. The V and J ends lost 4 bases and 4 bases, in that order; junction bases with no gene match: 6.

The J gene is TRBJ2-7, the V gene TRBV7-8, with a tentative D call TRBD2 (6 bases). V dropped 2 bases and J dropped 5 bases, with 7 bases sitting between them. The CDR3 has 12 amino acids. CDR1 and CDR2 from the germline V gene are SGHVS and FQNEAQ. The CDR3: CASSLIADEQYF. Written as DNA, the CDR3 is TGTGCCAGCAGCTTAATAGCGGACGAGCAGTACTTC.

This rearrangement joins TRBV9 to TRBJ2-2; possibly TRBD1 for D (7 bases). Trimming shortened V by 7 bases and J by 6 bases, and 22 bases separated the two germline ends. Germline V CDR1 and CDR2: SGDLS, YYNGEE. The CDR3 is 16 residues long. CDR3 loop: CASGLGEAQGAGELFF. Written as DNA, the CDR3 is TGTGCCAGCGGCCTTGGGGAGGCCCAGGGGGCCGGGGAGCTGTTTTTT.

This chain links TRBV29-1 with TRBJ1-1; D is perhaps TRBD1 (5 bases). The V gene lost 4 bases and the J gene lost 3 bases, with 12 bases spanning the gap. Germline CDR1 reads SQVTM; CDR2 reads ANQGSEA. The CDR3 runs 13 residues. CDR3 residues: CSVVFRVDTEAFF. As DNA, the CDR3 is TGCAGCGTTGTCTTCAGGGTAGACACTGAAGCTTTCTTT.